A single sample gave rise to the 32 T cell receptor beta chains below, sequenced in a study of T-cell reconstitution after alpha-beta-depleted transplantation in children (TCRdb year 2016). What this sample's treatment or condition label stands for: allogeneic hematopoietic cell transplantation with graft depleted of TCRalphabeta T cells and CD19 B cells. The library was prepared using PCR. Sequencer: Illumina HiSeq 2500. To normalize quantification of the TCRbeta repertoire, the TCR libraries were built with molecular barcoding that relied on unique molecular identifiers. The public reads were run again by TCRdb, first through fastp at Q25 and then through MiXCR, and only productive beta chains were kept. One record per CDR3 amino acid sequence lists the most common genes and DNA. The sample yields about 980,000 distinct CDR3 sequences; 25% to 30% were counted once. 28% of the sample is in the top ten clones.

Sample: PBMCs, mostly from graft donor cells, taken 360 days after TCRalphabeta/CD19-depleted stem cell transplant. All receptors come from a boy younger than two who had a stem cell transplant for SCID, so the T cells may come from the graft donor.

This clonotype was seen only a few times. V usage is TRBV12-3 or TRBV12-4 and J usage is TRBJ2-1, with a tentative D call TRBD1 (5 bases). The CDR3 sequence is 16 residues long. The V and J ends lost 7 bases and 2 bases respectively, with 18 bases between them. Here the CDR3 DNA reads TGTGCCAGCATTTCCTCCAGGGATCATGCCTACAATGAGCAGTTCTTC. Its translation is CASISSRDHAYNEQFF.

This clonotype showed up just a few times. The chain recombines TRBV4-3 with TRBJ1-1; D ambiguous. Germline values: CDR1 LGHNA, CDR2 YSLEER. The CDR3 runs to 11 residues. V was cut by 8 bases and J by 4 bases, with 8 bases left in between. The CDR3 here is CASPLPTEAFF. Written as DNA, the CDR3 is TGCGCCAGCCCCCTGCCCACTGAAGCTTTCTTT.

This chain links TRBV20-1 with TRBJ2-2; no clear D gene. The CDR3 spans 17 residues. Trimming left V 0 bases short and J 3 bases short, with 17 bases between. Germline CDR1 reads DFQATT; CDR2 reads SNEGSKA (reference sequence). As DNA, the CDR3 is TGCAGTGCTAGAGATTCCGTTTCAGGATCCGACACCGGGGAGCTGTTTTTT. Amino acids: CSARDSVSGSDTGELFF.

The genes are TRBV5-4 and TRBJ1-2, with D perhaps matching TRBD1 (5 bases). The CDR3 is 14 amino acids. The V gene lost 4 bases and the J gene lost 3 bases, with 13 bases spanning the gap. Germline V gene data show CDR1 as SGHNT and CDR2 as YYREEE (reference sequence). The chain's CDR3 is CASSPWDGDYGYTF. In DNA form, the CDR3 reads TGTGCCAGCAGCCCCTGGGACGGCGACTATGGCTACACCTTC.

The rearrangement joins TRBV7-3 to TRBJ1-1; D is possibly TRBD1 (6 bases). CDR3 length: 15 amino acids. The V gene's germline CDR1 is SGHTA and CDR2 FQGTGA. V was shortened by 4 bases and J by 5 bases, with 17 bases between the two germline ends. The CDR3, as DNA: TGTGCCAGCAGCTCCGCGGGGGCAACGAGGACTGAAGCTTTCTTT. It specifies CASSSAGATRTEAFF.

This clonotype was counted only a few times. A single base separates this from a much larger clone, so it may be a read error. V usage is TRBV12-3 or TRBV12-4 and J usage is TRBJ2-7; 7 nucleotides match TRBD1. V gave up 1 base and J gave up 5 bases; unmatched junction bases: 2. The CDR3 is made up of 13 amino acids. CDR3 loop: CASSLGTGHEQYF. The CDR3 nucleotides are TGTGCCAGCAGTTTAGGGACAGGCCACGAGCAGTACTTC.

In its sample, this clonotype was seen a few times. The J gene is TRBJ1-2, the V gene TRBV3-1, with TRBD1 identical over 8 bases. Germline V gene lookup returns CDR1 LGHDT and CDR2 YNNKEL (reference sequence). There are 14 residues in the CDR3. J lost 5 bases, V lost 4 bases, and 6 bases had no gene match. The CDR3 DNA is TGTGCCAGCAGCCCAGGGGGCTCGAGTTATGGCTACACCTTC. Translation gives CASSPGGSSYGYTF.

V usage is TRBV11-1 and J usage is TRBJ2-5; D uncertain. Between the trimmed V and J ends, which lost 1 base and 1 base, there was a span of 19 bases. This CDR3 contains 18 residues. CDR1 is SGHAT, CDR2 FQDESV, per germline (reference sequence). The CDR3 DNA is TGTGCCAGCAGCTTAGGCCGCTGGGGAACAGCTACCCAAGAGACCCAGTACTTC. The encoded protein is CASSLGRWGTATQETQYF.

V gene TRBV12-3 or TRBV12-4 combines with J gene TRBJ2-2; 8 bases are shared with TRBD2. The V and J ends lost 4 bases and 4 bases, in that order; junction bases with no gene match: 11. The CDR3 totals 17 residues. CDR3 DNA: TGTGCCAGCAGTTCGGGAGGACTAGCACGGGGCACCGGGGAGCTGTTTTTT. Translation gives CASSSGGLARGTGELFF.

The chain has TRBV5-5 and TRBJ1-2; 7 bases line up with TRBD1. This CDR3 has 15 residues. Trimming at V came to 3 bases and at J to 11 bases, leaving 16 bases not matched to a gene. Germline V gene data show CDR1 as SGHKS and CDR2 as YYEKEE (reference sequence). CDR3 sequence reads: CASSSPRTGAFSYTF. The CDR3 DNA reads TGTGCCAGCAGCTCCCCTCGTACAGGGGCGTTTTCTTACACCTTC.

This clonotype has only a few counts. This sequence joins TRBV6-1 and TRBJ2-2; TRBD1 aligns across 8 bases. Germline V gives CDR1 MNHNS, CDR2 SASEGT. The CDR3 consists of 15 residues. J lost 4 bases, V lost 7 bases, and 8 bases had no gene match. The CDR3: CASTPDRVSTGELFF. In DNA, the CDR3 is TGTGCCAGCACCCCGGACAGGGTTAGCACCGGGGAGCTGTTTTTT.

This clonotype was detected a few times. The CDR3 here is CASSLPGGYTEAFF. For the CDR3, the DNA is TGTGCCAGCAGCTTACCAGGGGGATACACTGAAGCTTTCTTT. V is TRBV7-2 and J is TRBJ1-1, with TRBD1 matching over 7 bases. Germline V gene sequence: CDR1 SGHTA, CDR2 FQGNSA. Unmatched junction bases numbered 3, after V lost 2 bases and J lost 3 bases. This CDR3 is built from 14 residues.

This chain uses TRBV4-2 with TRBJ1-3; D not certain. With 6 bases removed from V and 4 bases from J, the gap between germline ends came to 10 bases. This CDR3 region has 13 residues. Germline loops: CDR1 LGHNA, CDR2 YNFKEQ. The CDR3 region has the DNA TGTGCCAGCAGTAAAGATGACGGAAACACCATATATTTT. Translated: CASSKDDGNTIYF.

The rearrangement joins TRBV4-1 to TRBJ1-6, with no clear D. Germline V gene sequence: CDR1 MGHRA, CDR2 YSYEKL. Between the trimmed V and J ends, which lost 4 bases and 10 bases, there was a span of 14 bases. This CDR3 contains 14 residues. The CDR3 loop is CASSPRGVRSPLHF. The DNA for the CDR3 is TGCGCCAGCAGCCCGCGGGGTGTTCGCTCACCCCTCCACTTT.

The table lists this clonotype with a few counts. The chain couples TRBV2 to TRBJ1-6, with TRBD1 matching over 9 bases. Germline loops: CDR1 SNHLY, CDR2 FYNNEI. This CDR3 spans 15 amino acids. V shed 6 bases and J 7 bases; nucleotides not matched to a gene: 7. The CDR3 nucleotides are TGTGCCAGCAGCTCCCGGGGGACAGGGAATTCACCCCTCCACTTT. This sequence encodes CASSSRGTGNSPLHF.

A few counts support this clonotype. J is TRBJ2-7 and V is TRBV20-1; no definite D call. The germline gives CDR1 DFQATT, CDR2 SNEGSKA (reference sequence). Trimming cost V 2 bases and J 5 bases, with 16 bases left between them. This CDR3 spans 14 amino acids. DNA for the CDR3: TGCAGTGCTAGAAGGCAATCCATACGCGACGAGCAGTACTTC. Translating gives CSARRQSIRDEQYF.

This clonotype was recorded many times. The chain uses TRBV12-3 or TRBV12-4 and TRBJ2-4; D is perhaps TRBD1 or TRBD2 (6 bases each). V was cut by 4 bases and J by 0 bases, with 10 bases left in between. CDR3 length equals 15 residues. The chain's CDR3 is CASSWGAKAKNIQYF. CDR3 DNA: TGTGCCAGCAGTTGGGGGGCAAAAGCCAAAAACATTCAGTACTTC.

The chain uses TRBV5-1 and TRBJ2-1, with TRBD2 matching 11 bases. The CDR3 is made up of 15 amino acids. Germline CDR1 reads SGHRS; CDR2 reads YFSETQ. With 4 bases clipped from V and 8 bases from J, the junction kept 8 bases outside the gene matches. CDR3 amino acids: CASSPSLAGGDEQFF. Here the CDR3 DNA reads TGCGCCAGCAGCCCAAGCCTAGCGGGGGGCGATGAGCAGTTCTTC.

The chain is built from TRBV18 and TRBJ1-2; a possible D gene is TRBD1 (5 bases). CDR3 length: 15 amino acids. CDR1 is KGHSH, CDR2 LQKENI, per germline. Trimming stripped 0 bases from V and 2 bases from J, with 10 bases between. The DNA of the CDR3 is TGTGCCAGCTCACCACCGTCCCAGGGAAACTATGGCTACACCTTC. Amino acids: CASSPPSQGNYGYTF.

The J gene is TRBJ2-3, the V gene TRBV12-3 or TRBV12-4; D not certain. This CDR3 has 14 residues. V lost 5 bases, J lost 5 bases, and 14 bases lay in between. CDR3 coding DNA: TGTGCCAGCAGTCCCCAAGGGATCGGAGATACGCAGTATTTT. It codes for CASSPQGIGDTQYF.

About this clonotype: Compared with germline, one end of the junction differs, possibly owing to a read error. J is TRBJ2-7 and V is TRBV7-9; tentative D call: TRBD2 (5 bases). The germline CDR1 and CDR2 sequences are SEHNR and FQNEAQ (reference sequence). The CDR3 is made up of 15 amino acids. CDR3 sequence: CASSPYREISYDQYF. CDR3 coding DNA: TGTGCCAGCAGCCCGTACCGGGAAATATCCTACGACCAGTACTTC.

The sample holds a few counts of this clonotype. In DNA, the CDR3 is TGTGCCAGCAGCCTGTGGACTAGCTGGAGGACCGGGGAGCTGTTTTTT. It codes for CASSLWTSWRTGELFF. V usage is TRBV7-2 and J usage is TRBJ2-2; 8 bases line up with TRBD2. Germline V CDR1 and CDR2: SGHTA, FQGNSA. Trimming at V came to 5 bases and at J to 5 bases, leaving 10 bases not matched to a gene. There are 16 residues in the CDR3.

The chain combines TRBV20-1 with TRBJ2-1; TRBD2 agrees at 11 bases. The junction had 1 base not matched to a gene; V was cut back by 4 bases and J by 2 bases. The CDR3 covers 14 residues. Germline CDR1 is DFQATT and CDR2 is SNEGSKA (reference sequence). The CDR3 DNA reads as TGCAGTGCTATTAGCGGGGGGGCCTACAATGAGCAGTTCTTC. Its protein product is CSAISGGAYNEQFF.

This clonotype was observed at least ten times. This chain uses TRBV5-1 with TRBJ2-3; D unclear. Germline CDR1 and CDR2: SGHRS and YFSETQ. V dropped 4 bases and J dropped 2 bases, with 5 bases sitting between them. The CDR3 is 12 amino acids. The CDR3 DNA follows: TGCGCCAGCAGCCTAAACACAGATACGCAGTATTTT. Translating gives CASSLNTDTQYF.

The sample holds a few counts of this clonotype. The rearrangement joins TRBV28 to TRBJ1-5; TRBD1 agrees at 9 bases. V gave up 2 bases and J gave up 6 bases; unmatched junction bases: 20. This CDR3 contains 20 residues. The germline V gene encodes CDR1 MDHEN and CDR2 SYDVKM. DNA for the CDR3: TGTGCCAGCAGTTTAGGGGGACAGGGTTTGGTTGGTATCCTTTTTCAGCCCCAGCATTTT. It codes for CASSLGGQGLVGILFQPQHF.

DNA for the CDR3: TGTGCCAGCAGTTCATATTGGGACCCCTTCTATGGCTACACCTTC. Amino acids: CASSSYWDPFYGYTF. The chain carries TRBV28 and TRBJ1-2, with D possibly matching TRBD1 (5 bases). CDR1 and CDR2 from the germline V gene are MDHEN and SYDVKM. The V gene lost 4 bases and the J gene lost 4 bases, with 16 bases spanning the gap. The CDR3 totals 15 residues.

The sample holds many counts of this clonotype. The chain uses TRBV5-6 and TRBJ2-3; D may be TRBD1 or TRBD2 (5 bases each). In germline, CDR1 is SGHDT, CDR2 YYEEEE. V lost 5 bases and J 0 bases, leaving 7 bases between the germline ends. The CDR3 covers 13 residues. The CDR3 reads CASRWDSTDTQYF. CDR3 bases: TGTGCCAGCAGGTGGGACAGCACAGATACGCAGTATTTT.

For the CDR3, the DNA is TGTGCCAGCAGTTTAACAGGGGGCTCGTTCGCTGAAGCTTTCTTT. Amino acid sequence: CASSLTGGSFAEAFF. The chain joins TRBV12-3 or TRBV12-4 to TRBJ1-1; the match to TRBD1 covers 9 bases. Unmatched junction bases numbered 7, after V lost 2 bases and J lost 6 bases. CDR3 length: 15 amino acids.

The CDR3 DNA reads TGTGCCAGCAGCTTAGGGCTCGTCCGGGGGAGCTCCTACGAGCAGTACTTC. Translation: CASSLGLVRGSSYEQYF. The chain recombines TRBV7-2 with TRBJ2-7, with D perhaps matching TRBD2 (6 bases). Trimming cost V 1 base and J 0 bases, with 16 bases left between them. Germline values: CDR1 SGHTA, CDR2 FQGNSA. The CDR3 covers 17 residues.

The chain couples TRBV12-3 or TRBV12-4 to TRBJ1-3, with 8 bases fitting TRBD1. Germline trimming cut 3 bases from V and 2 bases from J; bases unmatched to any gene: 6. CDR3 length equals 16 residues. The CDR3 is CASSFRTGPAGNTIYF. CDR3 DNA: TGTGCCAGCAGTTTCCGGACAGGGCCTGCTGGAAACACCATATATTTT.

This clonotype was found many times. The chain joins TRBV5-1 to TRBJ2-1; 8 bases are a match to TRBD1. This CDR3 is 17 amino acids long. The germline gives CDR1 SGHRS, CDR2 YFSETQ. V lost 4 bases, J lost 7 bases, and 16 bases stayed unmatched. The CDR3 loop is CASSGTSGGAGLNEQFF. The CDR3 DNA reads as TGCGCCAGCAGCGGGACCTCAGGGGGCGCAGGTCTTAATGAGCAGTTCTTC.

This clonotype was counted only a few times. V usage is TRBV3-1 and J usage is TRBJ2-4; 8 bases agree with TRBD2. The V segment lost 5 bases and the J segment 6 bases; nucleotides outside the gene matches: 9. The length of the CDR3 is 15 residues. CDR1 LGHDT and CDR2 YNNKEL come from the germline V gene (reference sequence). CDR3 sequence: CASSTTGGPGNIQYF. CDR3 nucleotide sequence: TGTGCCAGCAGCACCACGGGGGGGCCGGGAAACATTCAGTACTTC.